The 31 T cell receptor beta chains presented below share a single source sample, sequenced in a study of shared clonotypes between healthy human individuals. Clones were read by immunoSEQ multiplex PCR, and TCRdb kept only the in-frame ones, dropping some. The sample consists of about 820,000 clones, over 90% of them appearing once. Naive CD8 cells were CD45RO-negative, positively selected for CCR7, excluding terminally differentiated effector memory CD45RA+ cells. Specimen: naive CD8+ T cells sorted from blood. All receptors derive from a man between 25 and 39 years old in good health.

This chain joins TRBV27 and TRBJ1-1, with 7 bases fitting TRBD1. The V gene end was trimmed by 3 bases and the J gene end by 4 bases; junction bases not matched to a gene: 2. Germline-derived CDR1 and CDR2 are MNHEY and SMNVEV (reference sequence). The length of the CDR3 is 13 residues. As DNA, the CDR3 is TGTGCCAGCAGTTTCGGACAGGCCACTGAAGCTTTCTTT. As protein: CASSFGQATEAFF.

The V and J genes are TRBV6-1 and TRBJ2-1; 9 nucleotides match TRBD1. The ends lost 3 bases at V and 8 bases at J; junction bases unmatched: 5. The germline CDR1 and CDR2 sequences are MNHNS and SASEGT. The CDR3 extends over 14 amino acids. Written as DNA, the CDR3 is TGTGCCAGCAGTGAGCCGGGACAGGGATATGAGCAGTTCTTC. This translates into CASSEPGQGYEQFF.

About this clone: A much larger clone lies one base from this, so it may be a read error. CDR3 protein: CASSDGSYNEQFF. The CDR3 region has the DNA TGTGCCAGCAGTGACGGGTCCTACAATGAGCAGTTCTTC. This chain connects TRBV6-1 to TRBJ2-1; D not resolved. Deletions cut 3 bases from V and 1 base from J, with 4 bases between. There are 13 residues in the CDR3. Germline V CDR1 and CDR2: MNHNS, SASEGT.

The chain is built from TRBV6-1 and TRBJ2-5; 11 nucleotides line up with TRBD2. CDR3 size: 15 residues. CDR1 is MNHNS and CDR2 is SASEGT in the germline V gene. Trimming cost V 4 bases and J 5 bases; bases outside gene matches: 6. CDR3 nucleotide sequence: TGTGCCAGCAGTGGTCTAGCGGGAGGAGGCGAGACCCAGTACTTC. It specifies CASSGLAGGGETQYF.

The V call is TRBV6-5, the J call TRBJ2-1; D remains ambiguous. CDR1 and CDR2 from the germline V gene are MNHEY and SVGAGI. The ends were cut back, 6 bases at V and 8 bases at J, with 11 bases in the middle. This CDR3 has 12 amino acids. In nucleotides, the CDR3 is TGTGCCAGCAGCCCGGGCGGTGATGAGCAGTTCTTC. Amino acids: CASSPGGDEQFF.

This chain joins TRBV10-3 and TRBJ2-4, with 7 nucleotides matching TRBD2. Looked up from germline, CDR1 is ENHRY and CDR2 is SYGVKD. The CDR3 is 15 residues long. V dropped 5 bases and J dropped 1; count of bases not matched to a gene: 5. The CDR3 loop is CAISPRGEAKNIQYF. CDR3 coding DNA: TGTGCCATCAGTCCTCGGGGGGAGGCCAAAAACATTCAGTACTTC.

The CDR3 is CASSLAGHQETQYF. CDR3 bases: TGTGCCAGCAGCTTAGCGGGACACCAAGAGACCCAGTACTTC. The J gene is TRBJ2-5, the V gene TRBV7-8, with D perhaps matching TRBD1 or TRBD2 (5 bases each). This CDR3 has 14 amino acids. CDR1 is SGHVS, CDR2 FQNEAQ, per germline. V lost 0 bases and J lost 0, with 5 bases in between.

The chain carries TRBV6-5 and TRBJ2-3; no clear D gene. V was pared by 1 base and J by 0 bases, with 8 bases between. Looked up from germline, CDR1 is MNHEY and CDR2 is SVGAGI. This CDR3 contains 15 residues. CDR3 bases: TGTGCCAGCAGTTACTTAGGTGCTAGCACAGATACGCAGTATTTT. Its translation: CASSYLGASTDTQYF.

The chain has TRBV25-1 and TRBJ2-7; tentatively, D is TRBD1 (6 bases). The CDR3 has 15 residues. Per the germline V gene, CDR1 is MGHDK and CDR2 is SYGVNS. V was shortened by 3 bases and J by 2 bases, with 14 bases between the two germline ends. The CDR3 reads CASSETGTTPYEQYF. CDR3 nucleotides: TGTGCCAGCAGTGAGACCGGGACAACGCCCTACGAGCAGTACTTC.

The genes are TRBV19 and TRBJ2-7; no firm D call. Germline V gene sequence: CDR1 LNHDA, CDR2 SQIVND (reference sequence). The length of the CDR3 is 14 residues. V dropped 5 bases and J dropped 3 bases, with 14 bases sitting between them. The CDR3 nucleotides read TGTGCCAGTAGTCCCTCGGTGTACAGCTACGAGCAGTACTTC. Its translation is CASSPSVYSYEQYF.

The V gene is TRBV15, the J gene TRBJ1-1; weak D call: TRBD1 (5 bases). CDR3 length: 15 amino acids. The V and J ends lost 7 bases and 2 bases respectively, with 17 bases between them. Germline values: CDR1 LNHNV, CDR2 YYDKDF (reference sequence). CDR3 protein: CATTSRTRDNTEAFF. The CDR3 DNA reads as TGTGCCACCACATCCCGGACACGGGACAACACTGAAGCTTTCTTT.

The rearrangement links TRBV27 to TRBJ1-5; tentative D call: TRBD1 (6 bases). The CDR3 is made up of 15 amino acids. V lost 6 bases to trimming and J lost 0 bases, with 12 bases between them. Germline V CDR1 and CDR2: MNHEY, SMNVEV (reference sequence). The DNA of the CDR3 is TGTGCCAGCAGAGGGGGGCAAATTAGCAATCAGCCCCAGCATTTT. This codes for CASRGGQISNQPQHF.

This clone was observed once. CDR3: CASSHTGVGEKLFF. The CDR3 nucleotides read TGTGCCAGCAGCCACACAGGGGTAGGGGAAAAACTGTTTTTT. The chain joins TRBV11-2 to TRBJ1-4; TRBD1 aligns across 7 bases. J was trimmed by 8 bases and V by 5 bases; bases with no gene match: 8. The CDR3 covers 14 residues. Germline values: CDR1 SGHAT, CDR2 FQNNGV.

The gene calls are TRBV21-1 and TRBJ2-7. TRBV21-1 is classified as a pseudogene. The CDR3 contains 13 residues. CDR3: CASSTGRTYEQYF. DNA for the CDR3: TGTGCCAGCAGCACCGGCAGAACCTACGAGCAGTACTTC.

This clone was counted only a few times. The rearrangement links TRBV27 to TRBJ2-7; 9 positions match TRBD1. The CDR3 extends over 15 amino acids. Trimming cost V 4 bases and J 4 bases; bases outside gene matches: 8. Germline V CDR1 and CDR2: MNHEY, SMNVEV (reference sequence). The CDR3 DNA reads as TGTGCCAGCAGTTACCCGGGACAGGGCGTTTACGAGCAGTACTTC. This gives the protein CASSYPGQGVYEQYF.

About this clone: This specimen includes other DNA sequences encoding the same CDR3. The genes are TRBV11-2 and TRBJ2-7, with D perhaps TRBD2 (6 bases). Germline CDR1 SGHAT, CDR2 FQNNGV. Between the trimmed V and J ends, which lost 3 bases and 2 bases, there was a span of 8 bases. The CDR3 covers 13 residues. CDR3 loop: CASSFGGAYEQYF. CDR3 coding DNA: TGTGCCAGCAGCTTCGGGGGTGCCTACGAGCAGTACTTC.

V gene TRBV6-6 combines with J gene TRBJ2-3; perhaps D is TRBD1 or TRBD2 (5 bases each). Trimming removed 7 bases at V and 5 bases at J, with 13 bases between. Germline V CDR1 and CDR2: MNHNY, SVGAGI (reference sequence). The CDR3 contains 13 residues. The CDR3 DNA reads as TGTGCCAGCACCGGGACGGACGGAGATACGCAGTATTTT. Protein sequence: CASTGTDGDTQYF.

This clone was picked up one time. The rearrangement uses TRBV7-9 and TRBJ2-1; D is perhaps TRBD2 (6 bases). V shed 5 bases and J shed 5 bases, with 16 bases lying between them. This CDR3 is 15 amino acids long. Germline assignment: CDR1 SEHNR and CDR2 FQNEAQ (reference sequence). The DNA of the CDR3 is TGTGCCAGCAGCCGAACTAGCTTGGACAACAATGAGCAGTTCTTC. Protein product: CASSRTSLDNNEQFF.

This chain uses TRBV7-2 with TRBJ2-5, with 8 bases lining up with TRBD1. With V trimmed by 3 bases and J by 5 bases, 20 bases remained unmatched. Germline V lookup: CDR1 SGHTA, CDR2 FQGNSA. This CDR3 is 19 amino acids long. The CDR3 region is CASSFFELVGQGLRETQYF. Written as DNA, the CDR3 is TGTGCCAGCAGCTTCTTTGAGTTAGTCGGACAGGGCCTCCGGGAGACCCAGTACTTC.

This clone appeared a few times. The V gene is TRBV10-3, the J gene TRBJ2-7; 7 nucleotides align to TRBD1. Germline V gene sequence: CDR1 ENHRY, CDR2 SYGVKD. The ends lost 7 bases at V and 1 base at J; junction bases unmatched: 4. The CDR3 is 13 residues long. CDR3 nucleotide sequence: TGTGCCATCACCGGACAGGAGTCCTACGAGCAGTACTTC. This gives the protein CAITGQESYEQYF.

The gene calls are TRBV28 and TRBJ2-7; 13 bases align to TRBD2. The J segment lost 12 bases and the V segment lost 7 bases, leaving 21 bases of the junction unmatched. The germline CDR1 and CDR2 sequences are MDHEN and SYDVKM. CDR3 size: 17 residues. CDR3 sequence (DNA): TGTGCCAGCACCATCCTCCTTACTGCCGGGACTAGCGGGGCGCCGTACTTC. Encoded protein: CASTILLTAGTSGAPYF.

CDR3 bases: TGTGCCAGCAGCCGAGTAGTCGAACGGGAAAAACTGTTTTTT. This gives the protein CASSRVVEREKLFF. The chain recombines TRBV28 with TRBJ1-4, with unresolved D. V shed 6 bases and J shed 8 bases, with 16 bases lying between them. The CDR3 extends over 14 amino acids. Per the germline V gene, CDR1 is MDHEN and CDR2 is SYDVKM.

The chain links TRBV9 to TRBJ2-3; possible D gene TRBD1, 6 bases. CDR3 length: 15 amino acids. The V and J ends lost 3 bases and 2 bases respectively, with 13 bases between them. CDR1 and CDR2 (germline): SGDLS, YYNGEE. CDR3 region: CASSGRDTHTDTQYF. The CDR3 DNA is TGTGCCAGCAGCGGCCGGGACACACACACAGATACGCAGTATTTT.

This chain links TRBV9 with TRBJ2-1; 7 positions agree with TRBD1. Germline CDR1 reads SGDLS; CDR2 reads YYNGEE. CDR3 length: 13 amino acids. The V segment lost 3 bases and the J segment 10 bases; nucleotides outside the gene matches: 7. CDR3: CASSERTGPEQFF. The CDR3 DNA reads as TGTGCCAGCAGCGAAAGGACAGGACCAGAGCAGTTCTTC.

V is TRBV7-9 and J is TRBJ2-1, with 14 bases that match TRBD2. Losses at the gene ends were 5 bases for V and 7 bases for J; bases not matched to a gene: 4. Germline V gene sequence: CDR1 SEHNR, CDR2 FQNEAQ (reference sequence). The CDR3 has 15 residues. For the CDR3, the DNA is TGTGCCAGCAGCGCCAGGACTAGCGGGAGGAATGAGCAGTTCTTC. This encodes CASSARTSGRNEQFF.

In its sample, this clone was seen once. The V gene is TRBV10-2, the J gene TRBJ1-1; weak D call: TRBD1 (6 bases). Per germline, CDR1 WSHSY and CDR2 SAAADI. This CDR3 spans 16 amino acids. Trimming shortened V by 5 bases and J by 3 bases, and 19 bases separated the two germline ends. The CDR3 spells CASSPLTGTMDTEAFF. DNA for the CDR3: TGCGCCAGCAGTCCGCTGACAGGTACCATGGACACTGAAGCTTTCTTT.

A single count supports this clone. This CDR3 reads CASSPGTSSYNEQFF. CDR3 DNA: TGTGCCAGCAGCCCCGGGACTAGCTCCTACAATGAGCAGTTCTTC. This rearrangement joins TRBV5-6 to TRBJ2-1, with 8 bases that match TRBD2. V dropped 4 bases and J dropped 0; count of bases not matched to a gene: 3. This CDR3 spans 15 amino acids. From germline, CDR1 is SGHDT and CDR2 YYEEEE.

The chain uses TRBV4-3 and TRBJ2-7; D might be TRBD1 (6 bases). Germline CDR1 and CDR2: LGHNA and YSLEER. This CDR3 has 15 amino acids. The V end was cut by 4 bases, the J end by 5 bases, with 18 bases between. The CDR3 nucleotides are TGCGCCAGCAGCCTTGGCATACAGGGAAGGAACGAGCAGTACTTC. This translates into CASSLGIQGRNEQYF.

The chain couples TRBV19 to TRBJ2-5; D assignment may be TRBD1 or TRBD2 (5 bases each). Trimming cost V 10 bases and J 1 base, with 7 bases left between them. CDR1 is LNHDA, CDR2 SQIVND, per germline (reference sequence). The CDR3 loop spans 11 amino acids. CDR3 DNA sequence: TGTGCCACAGGGACCCAAGAGACCCAGTACTTC. This translates into CATGTQETQYF.

The chain links TRBV29-1 to TRBJ2-3, with TRBD1 identical over 7 bases. With V trimmed by 1 base and J by 5 bases, 6 bases remained unmatched. There are 14 residues in the CDR3. Germline-derived CDR1 and CDR2 are SQVTM and ANQGSEA. The CDR3: CSVEVDRVGDTQYF. CDR3 in DNA: TGCAGCGTTGAAGTTGACAGGGTAGGAGATACGCAGTATTTT.

V and J are TRBV4-1 and TRBJ2-7; 9 bases are a match to TRBD1. The junction had 15 bases not matched to a gene; V was cut back by 4 bases and J by 5 bases. This CDR3 is built from 17 residues. Germline V lookup: CDR1 MGHRA, CDR2 YSYEKL. For the CDR3, the DNA is TGCGCCAGCAGCCCCCGACCCCCGGACAGGGGCCCCGACGAGCAGTACTTC. It codes for CASSPRPPDRGPDEQYF.